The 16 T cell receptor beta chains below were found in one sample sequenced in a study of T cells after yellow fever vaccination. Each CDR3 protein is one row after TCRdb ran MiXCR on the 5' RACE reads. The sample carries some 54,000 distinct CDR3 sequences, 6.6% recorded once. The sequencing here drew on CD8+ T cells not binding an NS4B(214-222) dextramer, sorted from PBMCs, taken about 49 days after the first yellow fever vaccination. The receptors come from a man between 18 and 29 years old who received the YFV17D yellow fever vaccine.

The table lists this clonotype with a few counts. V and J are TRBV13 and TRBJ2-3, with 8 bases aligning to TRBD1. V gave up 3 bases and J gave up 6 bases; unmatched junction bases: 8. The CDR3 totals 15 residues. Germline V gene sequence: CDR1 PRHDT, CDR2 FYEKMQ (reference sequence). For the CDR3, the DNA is TGTGCCAGCAGCTTCCGGCAGGGGGCAATGGATACGCAGTATTTT. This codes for CASSFRQGAMDTQYF. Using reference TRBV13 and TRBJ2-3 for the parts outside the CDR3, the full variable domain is AAGVIQSPRHLIKEKRETATLKCYPIPRHDTVYWYQQGPGQDPQFLISFYEKMQSDKGSIPDRFSAQQFSDYHSELNMSSLELGDSALYFCASSFRQGAMDTQYFGPGTRLTVL.

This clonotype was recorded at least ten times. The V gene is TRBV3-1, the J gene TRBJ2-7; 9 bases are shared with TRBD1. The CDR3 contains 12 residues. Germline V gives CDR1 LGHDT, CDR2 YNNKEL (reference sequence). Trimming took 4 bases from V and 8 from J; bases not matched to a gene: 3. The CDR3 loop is CASSRDRVQQYF. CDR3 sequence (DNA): TGTGCCAGCAGCCGGGACAGGGTTCAGCAGTACTTC.

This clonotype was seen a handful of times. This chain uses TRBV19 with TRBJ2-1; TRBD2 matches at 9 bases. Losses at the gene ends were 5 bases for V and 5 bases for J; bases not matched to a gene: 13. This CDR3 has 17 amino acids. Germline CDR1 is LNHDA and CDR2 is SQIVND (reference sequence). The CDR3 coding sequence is TGTGCCAGTAGTCCTCTGCTCGGGACTAGCTTGGACAATGAGCAGTTCTTC. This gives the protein CASSPLLGTSLDNEQFF.

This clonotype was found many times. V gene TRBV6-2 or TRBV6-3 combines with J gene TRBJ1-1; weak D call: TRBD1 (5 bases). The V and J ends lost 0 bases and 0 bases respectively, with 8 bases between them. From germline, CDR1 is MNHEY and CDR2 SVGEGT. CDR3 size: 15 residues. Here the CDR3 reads CASSYSRQMNTEAFF. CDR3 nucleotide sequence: TGTGCCAGCAGTTACTCACGACAGATGAACACTGAAGCTTTCTTT.

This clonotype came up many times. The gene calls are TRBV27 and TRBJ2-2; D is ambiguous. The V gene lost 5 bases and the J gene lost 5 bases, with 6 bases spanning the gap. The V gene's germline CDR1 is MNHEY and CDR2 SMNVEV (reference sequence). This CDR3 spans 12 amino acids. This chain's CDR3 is CASSPGTGELFF. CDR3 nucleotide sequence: TGTGCCAGCAGTCCAGGAACCGGGGAGCTGTTTTTT.

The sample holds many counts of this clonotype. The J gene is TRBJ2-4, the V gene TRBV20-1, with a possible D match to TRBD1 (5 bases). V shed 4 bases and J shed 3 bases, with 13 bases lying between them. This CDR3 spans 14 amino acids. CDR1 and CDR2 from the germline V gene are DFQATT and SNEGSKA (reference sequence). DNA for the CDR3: TGCAGTGCTAATACAGGCCTGGACAAAAACATTCAGTACTTC. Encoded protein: CSANTGLDKNIQYF.

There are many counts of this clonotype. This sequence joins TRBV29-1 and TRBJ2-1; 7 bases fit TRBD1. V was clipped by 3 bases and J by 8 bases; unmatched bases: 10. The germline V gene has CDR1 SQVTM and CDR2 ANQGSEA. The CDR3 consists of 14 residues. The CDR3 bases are TGCAGCGTTGACCCCGGGCAGGGGGTCCATGAGCAGTTCTTC. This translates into CSVDPGQGVHEQFF.

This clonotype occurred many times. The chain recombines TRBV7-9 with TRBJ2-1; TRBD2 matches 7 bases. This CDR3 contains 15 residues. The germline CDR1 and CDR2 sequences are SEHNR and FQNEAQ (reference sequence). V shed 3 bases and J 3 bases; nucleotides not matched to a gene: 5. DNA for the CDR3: TGTGCCAGCAGCTTCCAGCGGGGCTTCTACAATGAGCAGTTCTTC. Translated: CASSFQRGFYNEQFF. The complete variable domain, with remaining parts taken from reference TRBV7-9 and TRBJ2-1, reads DTGVSQNPRHKITKRGQNVTFRCDPISEHNRLYWYRQTLGQGPEFLTYFQNEAQLEKSRLLSDRFSAERPKGSFSTLEIQRTEQGDSAMYLCASSFQRGFYNEQFFGPGTRLTVL.

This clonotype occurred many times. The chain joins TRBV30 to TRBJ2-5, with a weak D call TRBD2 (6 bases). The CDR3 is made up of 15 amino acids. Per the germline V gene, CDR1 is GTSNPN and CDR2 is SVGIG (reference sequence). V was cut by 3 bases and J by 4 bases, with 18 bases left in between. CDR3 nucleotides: TGTGCCTGGAGCTCCCCGGTAAGGGGAGGAGAGACCCAGTACTTC. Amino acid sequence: CAWSSPVRGGETQYF.

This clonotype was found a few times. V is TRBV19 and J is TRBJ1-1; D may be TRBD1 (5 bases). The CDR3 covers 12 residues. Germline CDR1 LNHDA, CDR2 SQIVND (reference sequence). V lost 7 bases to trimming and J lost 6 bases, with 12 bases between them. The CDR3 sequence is CASMVGVAEAFF. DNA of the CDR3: TGTGCCAGTATGGTGGGGGTGGCTGAAGCTTTCTTT.

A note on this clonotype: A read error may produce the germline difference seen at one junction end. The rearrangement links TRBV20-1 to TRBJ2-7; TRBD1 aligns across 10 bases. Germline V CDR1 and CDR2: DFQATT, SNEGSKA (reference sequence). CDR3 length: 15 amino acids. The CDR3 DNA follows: TGCCGTGCTAGTGAATTCGGGACAGGGGCTATCGAGCAGTACTTC. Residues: CRASEFGTGAIEQYF.

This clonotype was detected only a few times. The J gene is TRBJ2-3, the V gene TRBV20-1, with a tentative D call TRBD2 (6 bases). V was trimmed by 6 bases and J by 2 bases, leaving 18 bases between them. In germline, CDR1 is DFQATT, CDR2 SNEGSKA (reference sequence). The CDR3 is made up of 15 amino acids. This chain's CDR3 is CSATSEGSNTDTQYF. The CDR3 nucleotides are TGCAGTGCCACATCGGAGGGGTCGAACACAGATACGCAGTATTTT.

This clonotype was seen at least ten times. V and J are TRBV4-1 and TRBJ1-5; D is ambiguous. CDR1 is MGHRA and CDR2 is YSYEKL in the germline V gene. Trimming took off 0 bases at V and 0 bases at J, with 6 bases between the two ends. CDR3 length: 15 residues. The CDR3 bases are TGCGCCAGCAGCCAAGATCAAGGTAGCAATCAGCCCCAGCATTTT. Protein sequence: CASSQDQGSNQPQHF.

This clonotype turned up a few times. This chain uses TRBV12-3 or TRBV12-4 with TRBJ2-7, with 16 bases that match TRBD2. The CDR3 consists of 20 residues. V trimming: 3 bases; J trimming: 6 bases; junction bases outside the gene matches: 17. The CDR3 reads CASSLISGLAGGSQEVEQYF. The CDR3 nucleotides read TGTGCCAGCAGTTTGATATCGGGACTAGCGGGGGGGTCGCAGGAGGTCGAGCAGTACTTC.

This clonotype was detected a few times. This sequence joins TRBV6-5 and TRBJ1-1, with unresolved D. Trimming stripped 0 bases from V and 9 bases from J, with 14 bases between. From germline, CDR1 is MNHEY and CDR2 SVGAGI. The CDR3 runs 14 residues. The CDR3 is CASSYSRWRQKAFF. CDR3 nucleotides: TGTGCCAGCAGTTACTCGAGGTGGAGGCAGAAAGCTTTCTTT.

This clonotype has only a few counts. Here the CDR3 reads CASSSWDNEQFF. The CDR3 nucleotides are TGTGCCAGCAGTTCATGGGACAATGAGCAGTTCTTC. V is TRBV6-5 and J is TRBJ2-1; no firm D call. Trimming removed 4 bases at V and 5 bases at J, with 6 bases between. The germline CDR1 and CDR2 sequences are MNHEY and SVGAGI. This CDR3 has 12 amino acids.